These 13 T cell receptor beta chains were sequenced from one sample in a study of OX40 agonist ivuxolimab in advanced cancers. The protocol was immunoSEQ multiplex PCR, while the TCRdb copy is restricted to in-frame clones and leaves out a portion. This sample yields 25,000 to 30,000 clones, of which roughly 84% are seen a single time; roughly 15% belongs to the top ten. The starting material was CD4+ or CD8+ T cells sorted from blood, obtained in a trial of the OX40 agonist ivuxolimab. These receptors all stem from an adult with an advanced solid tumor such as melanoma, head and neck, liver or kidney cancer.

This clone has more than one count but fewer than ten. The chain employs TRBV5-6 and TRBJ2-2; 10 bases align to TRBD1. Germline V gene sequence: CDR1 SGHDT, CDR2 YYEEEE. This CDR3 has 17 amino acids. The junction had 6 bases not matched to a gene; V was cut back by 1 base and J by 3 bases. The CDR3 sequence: CASSLWAGTGDTGELFF. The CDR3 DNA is TGTGCCAGCAGCTTGTGGGCCGGGACAGGGGACACCGGGGAGCTGTTTTTT.

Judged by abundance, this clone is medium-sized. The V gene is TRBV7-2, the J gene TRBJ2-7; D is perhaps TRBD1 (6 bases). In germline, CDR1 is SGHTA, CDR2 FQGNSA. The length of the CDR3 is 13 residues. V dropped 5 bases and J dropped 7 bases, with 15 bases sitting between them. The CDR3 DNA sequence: TGTGCCAGCAGCCCCCACCCGGGACAAGAGCAGTACTTC. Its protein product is CASSPHPGQEQYF. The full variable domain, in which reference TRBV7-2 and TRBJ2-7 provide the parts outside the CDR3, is GAGVSQSPSNKVTEKGKDVELRCDPISGHTALYWYRQSLGQGLEFLIYFQGNSAPDKSGLPSDRFSAERTGGSVSTLTIQRTQQEDSAVYLCASSPHPGQEQYFGPGTRLTVT.

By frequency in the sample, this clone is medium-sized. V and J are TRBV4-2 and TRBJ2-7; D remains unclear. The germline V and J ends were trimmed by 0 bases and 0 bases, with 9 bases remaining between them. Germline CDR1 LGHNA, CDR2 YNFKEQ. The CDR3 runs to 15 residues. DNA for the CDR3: TGTGCCAGCAGCCAAGAAGGGCAGGACTCCTACGAGCAGTACTTC. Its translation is CASSQEGQDSYEQYF.

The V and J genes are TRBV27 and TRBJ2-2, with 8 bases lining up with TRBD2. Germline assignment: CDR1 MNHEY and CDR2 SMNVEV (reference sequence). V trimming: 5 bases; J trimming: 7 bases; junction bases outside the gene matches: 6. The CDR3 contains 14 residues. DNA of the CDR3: TGTGCCAGCAGTCCAAGGGGACTAGTCGGGGAGCTGTTTTTT. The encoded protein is CASSPRGLVGELFF.

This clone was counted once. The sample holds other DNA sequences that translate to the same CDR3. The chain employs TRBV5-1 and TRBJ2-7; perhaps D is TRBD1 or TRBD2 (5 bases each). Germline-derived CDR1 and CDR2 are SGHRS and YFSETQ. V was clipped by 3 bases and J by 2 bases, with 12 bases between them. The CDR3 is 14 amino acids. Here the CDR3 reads CASSSGTLTYEQYF. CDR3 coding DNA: TGCGCCAGCAGCTCCGGGACCTTGACCTACGAGCAGTACTTC.

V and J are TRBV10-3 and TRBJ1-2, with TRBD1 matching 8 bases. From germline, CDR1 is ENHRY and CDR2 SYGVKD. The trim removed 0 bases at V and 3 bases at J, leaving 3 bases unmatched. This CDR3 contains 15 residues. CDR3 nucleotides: TGTGCCATCAGTGAGTCGCAGGGGGCCTACTATGGCTACACCTTC. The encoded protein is CAISESQGAYYGYTF.

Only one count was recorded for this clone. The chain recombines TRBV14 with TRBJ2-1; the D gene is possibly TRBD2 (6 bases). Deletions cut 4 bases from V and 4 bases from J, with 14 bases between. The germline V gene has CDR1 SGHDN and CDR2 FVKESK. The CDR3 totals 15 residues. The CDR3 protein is CASSLGGTGYNEQFF. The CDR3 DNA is TGTGCCAGCAGCCTCGGAGGGACCGGGTACAATGAGCAGTTCTTC.

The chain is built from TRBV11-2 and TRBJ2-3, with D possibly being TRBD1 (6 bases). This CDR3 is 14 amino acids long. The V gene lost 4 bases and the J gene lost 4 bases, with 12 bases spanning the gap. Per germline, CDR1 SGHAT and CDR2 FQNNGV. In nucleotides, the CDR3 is TGTGCCAGCAGCTCCGACAGGTGGGCAGATACGCAGTATTTT. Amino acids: CASSSDRWADTQYF.

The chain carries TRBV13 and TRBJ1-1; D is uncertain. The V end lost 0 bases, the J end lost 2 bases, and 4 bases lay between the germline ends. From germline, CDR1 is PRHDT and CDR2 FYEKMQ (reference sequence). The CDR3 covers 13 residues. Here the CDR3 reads CASSLGENTEAFF. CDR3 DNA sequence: TGTGCCAGCAGCTTAGGAGAAAACACTGAAGCTTTCTTT.

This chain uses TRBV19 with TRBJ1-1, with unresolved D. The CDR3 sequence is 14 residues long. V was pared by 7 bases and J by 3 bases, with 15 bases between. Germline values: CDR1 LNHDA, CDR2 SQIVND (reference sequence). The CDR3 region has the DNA TGTGCCAGTAAAGGTTATGTTGACTACACTGAAGCTTTCTTT. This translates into CASKGYVDYTEAFF.

CDR3 sequence (DNA): TGTGCCAGCAGTGATGTGTTTGAGGTACGGGATACGCAGTATTTT. It is translated as CASSDVFEVRDTQYF. The chain couples TRBV2 to TRBJ2-3; D unclear. Trimming left V 3 bases short and J 6 bases short, with 16 bases between. Germline CDR1 is SNHLY and CDR2 is FYNNEI. The CDR3 sequence is 15 residues long.

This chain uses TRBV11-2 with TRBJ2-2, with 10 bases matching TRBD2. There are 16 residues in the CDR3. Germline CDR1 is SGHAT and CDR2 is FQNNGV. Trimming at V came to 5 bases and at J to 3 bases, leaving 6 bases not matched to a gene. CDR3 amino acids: CASSPGSGRDTGELFF. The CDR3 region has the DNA TGTGCCAGCAGCCCTGGGAGCGGGAGGGACACCGGGGAGCTGTTTTTT.

CDR3 bases: TGTGCCAGCAGCCCCGGGAGGGGGACTAGCGGGGCCTCCCTTTACTTC. Translation: CASSPGRGTSGASLYF. This rearrangement joins TRBV11-3 to TRBJ2-7, with 13 bases that match TRBD2. The junction had 17 bases not matched to a gene; V was cut back by 5 bases and J by 13 bases. CDR1 and CDR2 from the germline V gene are SGHNT and YENEEA. The CDR3 extends over 16 amino acids. The complete variable domain, with remaining parts taken from reference TRBV11-3 and TRBJ2-7, reads EAGVVQSPRYKIIEKKQPVAFWCNPISGHNTLYWYLQNLGQGPELLIRYENEEAVDDSQLPKDRFSAERLKGVDSTLKIQPAELGDSAVYLCASSPGRGTSGASLYFGPGTRLTVT.